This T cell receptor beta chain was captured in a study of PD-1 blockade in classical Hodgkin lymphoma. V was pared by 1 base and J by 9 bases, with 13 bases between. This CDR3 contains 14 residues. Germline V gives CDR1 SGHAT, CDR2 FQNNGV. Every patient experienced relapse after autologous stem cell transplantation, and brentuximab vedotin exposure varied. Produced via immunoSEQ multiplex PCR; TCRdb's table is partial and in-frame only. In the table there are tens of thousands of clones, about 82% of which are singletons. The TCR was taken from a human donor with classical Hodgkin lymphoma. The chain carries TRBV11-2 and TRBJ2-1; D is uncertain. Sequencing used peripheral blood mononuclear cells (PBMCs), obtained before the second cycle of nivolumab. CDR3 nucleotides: TGTGCCAGCAGCTTAGGAATGGTTTTCGGTGAGCAGTTCTTC. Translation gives CASSLGMVFGEQFF.